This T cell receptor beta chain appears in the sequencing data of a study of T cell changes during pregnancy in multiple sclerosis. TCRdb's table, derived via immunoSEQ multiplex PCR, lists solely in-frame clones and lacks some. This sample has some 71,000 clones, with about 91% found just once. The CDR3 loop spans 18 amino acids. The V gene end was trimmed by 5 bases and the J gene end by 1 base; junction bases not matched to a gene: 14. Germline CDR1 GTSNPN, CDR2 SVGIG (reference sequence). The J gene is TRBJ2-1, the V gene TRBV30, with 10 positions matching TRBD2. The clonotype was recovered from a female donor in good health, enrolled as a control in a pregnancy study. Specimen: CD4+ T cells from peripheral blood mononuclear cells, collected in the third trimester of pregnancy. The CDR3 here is CAWSLGGAGGWSYNEQFF. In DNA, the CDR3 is TGTGCCTGGTCTTTGGGTGGAGCGGGGGGGTGGTCCTACAATGAGCAGTTCTTC.